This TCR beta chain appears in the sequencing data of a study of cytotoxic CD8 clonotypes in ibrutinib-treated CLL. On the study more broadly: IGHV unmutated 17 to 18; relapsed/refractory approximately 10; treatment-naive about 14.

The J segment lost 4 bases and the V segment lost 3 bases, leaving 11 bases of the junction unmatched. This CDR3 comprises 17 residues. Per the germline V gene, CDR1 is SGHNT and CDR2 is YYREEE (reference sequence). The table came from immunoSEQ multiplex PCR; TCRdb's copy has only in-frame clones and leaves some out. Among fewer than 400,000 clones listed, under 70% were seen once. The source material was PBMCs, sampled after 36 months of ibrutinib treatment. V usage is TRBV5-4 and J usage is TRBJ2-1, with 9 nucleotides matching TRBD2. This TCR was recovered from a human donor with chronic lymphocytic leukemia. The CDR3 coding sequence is TGTGCCAGCAGCTGGGATGGTCCTAGCGGGAATTACAATGAGCAGTTCTTC. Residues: CASSWDGPSGNYNEQFF.